The clone carrying this T cell receptor (beta chain) appeared once. Its antigen is still unknown. These data originate in a study of memory CD4+ T cells and cytomegalovirus serostatus. Turning to the study itself: Healthy Belgian adult donors included roughly ten CMV-positive and approximately 25 CMV-negative people. Whole-study findings and limits: Suggested: most of the CMV-linked TCR signature lies in CD4+ memory cells. Repertoires predicted CMV serostatus with median bootstrapped AUC of about 0.94.

The sort gate was single viable CD3+CD4+CD8-CD45RO+ cells for memory CD4+ T cells. CD4+ T cells were isolated by positive magnetic selection. This table comes from immunoSEQ multiplex PCR, and its TCRdb copy is limited to in-frame clones, with some not included. This sample has over 40,000 clones, with just under 80% found just once. The specimen was memory CD4+ T cells from blood. The TCR originated in an adult in good health and CMV-seronegative.

CDR3 DNA: TGTGCCAGCAGCCTCTGGGGGGGTGACACCGGGGAGCTGTTTTTT. This encodes CASSLWGGDTGELFF. This chain links TRBV11-2 with TRBJ2-2, with 7 bases fitting TRBD2. In germline, CDR1 is SGHAT, CDR2 FQNNGV. Trimming cost V 5 bases and J 3 bases; bases outside gene matches: 6. The CDR3 has 15 amino acids.